The rows below give T cell receptor beta chains drawn from one sample of a study of T cell responses to AZD1222 COVID-19 vaccine. This table comes from immunoSEQ multiplex PCR, and its TCRdb copy is limited to in-frame clones, with some not included. The data show around 130,000 clones, around nine tenths seen once. The sample in question was peripheral blood, obtained on day 0 of AZD1222 vaccination. Every receptor here comes from an adult in good health. The CDR3 runs from the conserved cysteine through the conserved F or W. D genes are given only for firm matches. Not all rows give a size; the values are once, few, many and, for expanded clones, a class.

d_call: TRBD1; clone_size: -; v_call: TRBV7-3; j_call: TRBJ1-2; cdr3_nt: TGTGCCAGCAGCTCGACAGGGGGCTATGGCTACACCTTC; cdr3_aa: CASSSTGGYGYTF
d_call: -; clone_size: -; v_call: TRBV27; j_call: TRBJ2-2; cdr3_nt: TGTGCCAGCGCCTCTGACAGGCGGGGCACCGGGGAGCTGTTTTTT; cdr3_aa: CASASDRRGTGELFF
d_call: -; clone_size: -; v_call: TRBV18; j_call: TRBJ2-1; cdr3_nt: TGTGCCAGCTCACAGGGCGGTTCCTACAATGAGCAGTTCTTC; cdr3_aa: CASSQGGSYNEQFF
d_call: TRBD1; clone_size: -; v_call: TRBV11-1; j_call: TRBJ2-1; cdr3_nt: TGTGCCAGCAGCTCAACAGGGGTCTTAGATGAGCAGTTCTTC; cdr3_aa: CASSSTGVLDEQFF
d_call: -; clone_size: once; v_call: TRBV6-5; j_call: TRBJ1-2; cdr3_nt: TGTGCCAGCAGTCCAGCAGGGGACTATGGCTACACCTTC; cdr3_aa: CASSPAGDYGYTF
d_call: -; clone_size: -; v_call: TRBV7-9; j_call: TRBJ1-2; cdr3_nt: TGTGCCAGCAGCCCCCCCTGGGGAGGATATGGCTACACCTTC; cdr3_aa: CASSPPWGGYGYTF
d_call: -; clone_size: -; v_call: TRBV5-4; j_call: TRBJ1-2; cdr3_nt: TGTGCCAGCAGCCTCGGGGCAGGGGTCTATGGCTACACCTTC; cdr3_aa: CASSLGAGVYGYTF
d_call: -; clone_size: -; v_call: TRBV19; j_call: TRBJ1-5; cdr3_nt: TGTGCCAGTAGTATAGTCCCACAGGGAGGATCTCAGCCCCAGCATTTT; cdr3_aa: CASSIVPQGGSQPQHF
d_call: TRBD1; clone_size: -; v_call: TRBV28; j_call: TRBJ2-7; cdr3_nt: TGTGCCAGCAGTTCCCACGGGACAGGCCCCCGTCTGTACTTC; cdr3_aa: CASSSHGTGPRLYF
d_call: -; clone_size: few; v_call: TRBV21-1; j_call: TRBJ1-2; cdr3_nt: -; cdr3_aa: CASSKVGQGARMRIYGYTF
d_call: -; clone_size: -; v_call: TRBV7-8; j_call: TRBJ1-1; cdr3_nt: TGTGCCAGCAGCTTAGTAGGGGTCACTGAAGCTTTCTTT; cdr3_aa: CASSLVGVTEAFF
d_call: TRBD1; clone_size: -; v_call: TRBV5-6; j_call: TRBJ1-6; cdr3_nt: TGTGCCAGCAGCTACGGGACAGGGGATCTCACCCTCCACTTT; cdr3_aa: CASSYGTGDLTLHF
d_call: -; clone_size: -; v_call: TRBV18; j_call: TRBJ1-3; cdr3_nt: TGTGCCAGCTCACCGTCAGGGAGCTCTGGAAACACCATATATTTT; cdr3_aa: CASSPSGSSGNTIYF
d_call: -; clone_size: -; v_call: TRBV10-3; j_call: TRBJ1-1; cdr3_nt: TGTGCCTCCCAGGAAGGAGTGGCCCTGGCCACTGAAGCTTTCTTT; cdr3_aa: CASQEGVALATEAFF
d_call: -; clone_size: -; v_call: TRBV29-1; j_call: TRBJ1-2; cdr3_nt: TGCAGCGTTGAAGGGAGAGGGTACTATGGCTACACCTTC; cdr3_aa: CSVEGRGYYGYTF
d_call: TRBD2; clone_size: -; v_call: TRBV25-1; j_call: TRBJ2-3; cdr3_nt: TGTGCCAGCAGTGATTTCCTTTCACCGGGGGGAGATACGCAGTATTTT; cdr3_aa: CASSDFLSPGGDTQYF
d_call: TRBD2; clone_size: -; v_call: TRBV27; j_call: TRBJ2-3; cdr3_nt: TGTGCCAGCAGTCTGGGATCTAGCGGGACGCAGTATTTT; cdr3_aa: CASSLGSSGTQYF
d_call: -; clone_size: -; v_call: TRBV4-1; j_call: TRBJ1-1; cdr3_nt: TGCGCCAGCAGCCAAGGTATGAACACTGAAGCTTTCTTT; cdr3_aa: CASSQGMNTEAFF
d_call: -; clone_size: once; v_call: TRBV19; j_call: TRBJ1-1; cdr3_nt: TGTGCCAGTAGTCCAACAGGATACACTGAAGCTTTCTTT; cdr3_aa: CASSPTGYTEAFF
d_call: TRBD1; clone_size: -; v_call: TRBV18; j_call: TRBJ2-5; cdr3_nt: TGTGCCAGCTCACCCGGGACAGGGAGGAGGGAGACCCAGTACTTC; cdr3_aa: CASSPGTGRRETQYF
d_call: TRBD1; clone_size: -; v_call: TRBV27; j_call: TRBJ2-2; cdr3_nt: TGTGCCAGCAGTCGTGGGGACAGGGGGATTCTTCACACCGGGGAGCTGTTTTTT; cdr3_aa: CASSRGDRGILHTGELFF
d_call: -; clone_size: few; v_call: TRBV1; j_call: TRBJ1-2; cdr3_nt: TGCACCAGCAGCCAAGGGGCCATTTGGTGCTACACCTTC; cdr3_aa: CTSSQGAIWCYTF
d_call: -; clone_size: -; v_call: TRBV29-1; j_call: TRBJ1-3; cdr3_nt: TGCAGCGTTGTAGTGGGGATCGCTGGAAACACCATATATTTT; cdr3_aa: CSVVVGIAGNTIYF
d_call: -; clone_size: -; v_call: TRBV28; j_call: TRBJ2-7; cdr3_nt: TGTGCCAGCAGTTTGGGCCCAGGGTTCCACGAGCAGTACTTC; cdr3_aa: CASSLGPGFHEQYF
d_call: TRBD2; clone_size: -; v_call: TRBV2; j_call: TRBJ2-7; cdr3_nt: TGTGCCAGCAGTTACCGCCTGGGACTAGCGGGAGACGAGCAGTACTTC; cdr3_aa: CASSYRLGLAGDEQYF
d_call: -; clone_size: -; v_call: TRBV2; j_call: TRBJ1-3; cdr3_nt: TGTGCCAGCACCGAATTATACTCTGGAAACACCATATATTTT; cdr3_aa: CASTELYSGNTIYF
d_call: -; clone_size: -; v_call: TRBV27; j_call: TRBJ2-1; cdr3_nt: TGTGCCAGCAGTTTATCCCCCCTCAATGAGCAGTTCTTC; cdr3_aa: CASSLSPLNEQFF
d_call: -; clone_size: -; v_call: TRBV6-5; j_call: TRBJ1-1; cdr3_nt: TGTGCCAGCAGTTACTCGGTACAGAACATGAACACTGAAGCTTTCTTT; cdr3_aa: CASSYSVQNMNTEAFF